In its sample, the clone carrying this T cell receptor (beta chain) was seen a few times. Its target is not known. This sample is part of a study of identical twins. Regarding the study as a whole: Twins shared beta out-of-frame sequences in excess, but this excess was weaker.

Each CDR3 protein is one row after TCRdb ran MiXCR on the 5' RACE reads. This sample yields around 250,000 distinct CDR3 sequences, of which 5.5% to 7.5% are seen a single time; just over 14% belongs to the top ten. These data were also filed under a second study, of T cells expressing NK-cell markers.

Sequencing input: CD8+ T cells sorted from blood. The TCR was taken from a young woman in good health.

The CDR3 here is CASSPGWQDTQYF. CDR3 coding DNA: TGTGCCAGCAGCCCGGGTTGGCAAGATACGCAGTATTTT. This chain links TRBV25-1 with TRBJ2-3; D gene uncertain. V was pared by 6 bases and J by 5 bases, with 12 bases between. The CDR3 is made up of 13 amino acids. Germline assignment: CDR1 MGHDK and CDR2 SYGVNS.